What follows are 11 T cell receptor beta chains derived from one specimen sequenced in a study. Each CDR3 protein is one row after TCRdb ran MiXCR on the RT-PCR reads. The sample contains about 680,000 distinct CDR3 sequences, approximately 14% of which appear only once. The sequencing input was memory CD4+ T cells from blood. The receptor source for this set is a female donor in good health, serving as a healthy control.

This clonotype occurred a few times. This sequence joins TRBV12-3 or TRBV12-4 and TRBJ2-2; weak D call: TRBD1 (5 bases). The V end was cut by 6 bases, the J end by 1 base, with 9 bases between. The CDR3 runs 14 residues. CDR3 region: CASRMTENTGELFF. CDR3 nucleotides: TGTGCCAGCAGGATGACAGAGAACACCGGGGAGCTGTTTTTT.

The table lists this clonotype with a few counts. A much larger clone lies a single base off, so this may be a read error. The CDR3 bases are TGTGCCATCAGTGAGGCAGGGAGCACTGAAGCTTTCTTT. Protein product: CAISEAGSTEAFF. The chain uses TRBV10-3 and TRBJ1-1; perhaps TRBD1 as D (5 bases). V was clipped by 2 bases and J by 4 bases, with 8 bases between them. Germline values: CDR1 ENHRY, CDR2 SYGVKD. This CDR3 has 13 amino acids.

This clonotype was detected only a few times. The chain is built from TRBV11-2 and TRBJ1-6; no firm D call. Germline-derived CDR1 and CDR2 are SGHAT and FQNNGV. The V and J ends lost 2 bases and 10 bases respectively, with 6 bases between them. CDR3 length: 12 residues. The CDR3 sequence is CASSLSGSPLHF. CDR3 nucleotides: TGTGCCAGCAGCTTATCCGGGTCACCCCTCCACTTT.

V gene TRBV7-2 combines with J gene TRBJ1-4; D remains ambiguous. V was pared by 8 bases and J by 8 bases, with 12 bases between. Per germline, CDR1 SGHTA and CDR2 FQGNSA. The CDR3 consists of 12 residues. DNA of the CDR3: TGTGCCAGCCACTTCCAAGGGGAAAAACTGTTTTTT. It is translated as CASHFQGEKLFF.

This CDR3 is CATSRDQGPYEQYF. DNA for the CDR3: TGTGCCACCAGCAGAGATCAAGGTCCCTACGAGCAGTACTTC. The rearrangement links TRBV15 to TRBJ2-7; unclear D gene. The CDR3 spans 14 residues. V was clipped by 0 bases and J by 2 bases, with 8 bases between them. CDR1 and CDR2 from the germline V gene are LNHNV and YYDKDF (reference sequence).

V usage is TRBV10-3 and J usage is TRBJ2-7; D unresolved. CDR3 length equals 12 residues. Germline assignment: CDR1 ENHRY and CDR2 SYGVKD. Trimming took off 3 bases at V and 3 bases at J, with 6 bases between the two ends. DNA of the CDR3: TGTGCCATCAGTGACTCGGGCTACGAGCAGTACTTC. It encodes CAISDSGYEQYF.

This clonotype was recorded a few times. The chain uses TRBV5-1 and TRBJ1-3; 9 positions match TRBD1. CDR1 is SGHRS and CDR2 is YFSETQ in the germline V gene. V lost 0 bases, J lost 1 base, and 5 bases stayed unmatched. The CDR3 spans 17 residues. CDR3 sequence reads: CASSLVGTGSSGNTIYF. In nucleotides, the CDR3 is TGCGCCAGCAGCTTGGTGGGGACAGGGAGTTCTGGAAACACCATATATTTT.

This clonotype was detected a few times. The chain has TRBV5-8 and TRBJ2-5; D might be TRBD1 (7 bases). This CDR3 comprises 15 residues. The germline V gene has CDR1 SGHTS and CDR2 YDEGEE. V was pared by 4 bases and J by 2 bases, with 15 bases between. The CDR3 nucleotides read TGTGCCAGCAGCGCGGGGACAGACTTTCAAGAGACCCAGTACTTC. It is translated as CASSAGTDFQETQYF.

This clonotype was observed many times. The chain recombines TRBV7-3 with TRBJ2-3; D tentatively reads TRBD1 or TRBD2 (6 bases each). Germline loops: CDR1 SGHTA, CDR2 FQGTGA. The V gene lost 2 bases and the J gene lost 2 bases, with 11 bases spanning the gap. This CDR3 has 15 amino acids. CDR3 protein: CASSLLRDNTDTQYF. CDR3 nucleotides: TGTGCCAGCAGCTTACTGCGGGACAACACAGATACGCAGTATTTT. Full variable domain (rest looked up from reference TRBV7-3 and TRBJ2-3): GAGVSQTPSNKVTEKGKYVELRCDPISGHTALYWYRQSLGQGPEFLIYFQGTGAADDSGLPNDRFFAVRPEGSVSTLKIQRTERGDSAVYLCASSLLRDNTDTQYFGPGTRLTVL.

The chain recombines TRBV6-2 or TRBV6-3 with TRBJ1-5; unclear D gene. The V end was cut by 2 bases, the J end by 5 bases, with 10 bases between. Germline CDR1 and CDR2: MNHEY and SVGEGT. This CDR3 has 14 residues. The CDR3 bases are TGTGCCAGCAGTTACCCCAAACAAGATCAGCCCCAGCATTTT. The encoded protein is CASSYPKQDQPQHF.

This sequence joins TRBV20-1 and TRBJ2-5; 8 bases fit TRBD2. The CDR3 is made up of 12 amino acids. The V segment lost 7 bases and the J segment 4 bases; nucleotides outside the gene matches: 5. In germline, CDR1 is DFQATT, CDR2 SNEGSKA (reference sequence). CDR3 amino acids: CSGGGGPETQYF. CDR3 DNA sequence: TGCAGTGGTGGCGGGGGGCCAGAGACCCAGTACTTC.